These 2 T cell receptor beta chains share one sample of origin, sequenced in a study of blood T cells in healthy people across ages. The authors ran a second PCR of roughly 6 to 12 cycles using a sample-barcoded 5' primer and a J-beta primer mix. TCRdb fed the 5' RACE reads into MiXCR, producing one record per CDR3 protein. The sample consists of over 700,000 distinct CDR3 sequences, roughly 25% of them appearing once. These records were also assigned to another study, of T cells of mothers and their children.

Sequencing input: blood. Receptor source: a boy younger than 18 in good health.

The chain recombines TRBV11-2 with TRBJ2-1; no clear D. The germline CDR1 and CDR2 sequences are SGHAT and FQNNGV. The CDR3 consists of 18 residues. V lost 1 base and J 0 bases, leaving 16 bases between the germline ends. CDR3 in DNA: TGTGCCAGCAGCTTAGCATTTGGGCGGTTCAGCTCCTACAATGAGCAGTTCTTC. It codes for CASSLAFGRFSSYNEQFF.

J is TRBJ2-5 and V is TRBV4-1; 10 nucleotides match TRBD2. J lost 5 bases, V lost 2 bases, and 2 bases had no gene match. CDR3 length: 14 amino acids. CDR1 MGHRA and CDR2 YSYEKL come from the germline V gene. For the CDR3, the DNA is TGCGCCAGCAGCCAAACTAGCGGGGCGGAGACCCAGTACTTC. It codes for CASSQTSGAETQYF.